Detailed here is one TCR beta chain. J lost 5 bases, V lost 2 bases, and 7 bases had no gene match. Germline assignment: CDR1 MNHNY and CDR2 SVGAGI (reference sequence). This CDR3 has 15 amino acids. Libraries were prepared by immunoSEQ multiplex PCR; TCRdb keeps only in-frame clonotypes and omits some of them. Here the sample spans about 180,000 clones, about 90% being singletons. This entry comes from a study of T cell responses to AZD1222 COVID-19 vaccine. The sequences come from peripheral blood, collected 28 days after the second AZD1222 dose. V is TRBV6-6 and J is TRBJ1-2; 8 nucleotides line up with TRBD1. This TCR was recovered from an adult who received the AZD1222 COVID-19 vaccine. The CDR3 region has the DNA TGTGCCAGCAGTTACCGGCAGGGGGCCCTTTATGGCTACACCTTC. Translation gives CASSYRQGALYGYTF.